This entry lists 14 T cell receptor beta chains sequenced from one sample in a study of glioma-infiltrating T cells. The iRepertoire nested amplicon-rescue multiplex PCR amplified TCR alpha and beta CDR3s from RNA. TCRdb called the multiplex PCR reads again in MiXCR, with one record for every CDR3 protein. Of around 190,000 distinct CDR3 sequences listed, about 32% are singletons. Sample: glioma tissue, nonneoplastic brain tissue, or PBMCs (not recorded which). The receptors stem from a human donor with low-grade glioma or glioblastoma, undergoing nonglioma brain surgery, or in good health (not recorded which).

The sample holds one count of this clonotype. This sequence may be a read error, since a much larger clone differs from it by one base. The V gene is TRBV7-9, the J gene TRBJ1-2; D might be TRBD1 (5 bases). Germline V gene data show CDR1 as SEHNR and CDR2 as FQNEAQ (reference sequence). The CDR3 is 11 amino acids. The CDR3 spells CAWGGNYGDTF. CDR3 bases: TGTGCCTGGGGCGGGAACTATGGCGACACCTTC.

The sample holds many counts of this clonotype. The chain combines TRBV28 with TRBJ1-1, with D uncertain. This CDR3 spans 15 amino acids. The V gene's germline CDR1 is MDHEN and CDR2 SYDVKM. Trimming cost V 2 bases and J 2 bases, with 12 bases left between them. The CDR3 loop reads CASSLRAASNTEAFF. The CDR3 DNA reads TGTGCCAGCAGTTTAAGGGCAGCCTCCAACACTGAAGCTTTCTTT.

The chain employs TRBV30 and TRBJ2-7; the match to TRBD1 covers 7 bases. With V trimmed by 3 bases and J by 2 bases, 1 base remained unmatched. This CDR3 is 12 amino acids long. Germline assignment: CDR1 GTSNPN and CDR2 SVGIG (reference sequence). The CDR3 region is CAWRGTAYEQYF. The CDR3 nucleotides are TGTGCCTGGAGGGGGACAGCCTACGAGCAGTACTTC.

The V call is TRBV30, the J call TRBJ1-1; D unclear. The CDR3 is made up of 13 amino acids. Germline CDR1 reads GTSNPN; CDR2 reads SVGIG (reference sequence). Deletions cut 1 base from V and 11 bases from J, with 17 bases between. CDR3 sequence: CAWSGQRFQRAFF. In DNA form, the CDR3 reads TGTGCCTGGAGTGGTCAACGCTTCCAGAGGGCTTTCTTT. The whole variable domain, filled in from reference TRBV30 and TRBJ1-1, reads SQTIHQWPATLVQPVGSPLSLECTVEGTSNPNLYWYRQAAGRGLQLLFYSVGIGQISSEVPQNLSASRPQDRQFILSSKKLLLSDSGFYLCAWSGQRFQRAFFGQGTRLTVV.

The CDR3 bases are TGCGCCAGCAGCTTTTCGACAGGGTCCTACGAGCAGTACTTC. It codes for CASSFSTGSYEQYF. The chain recombines TRBV5-1 with TRBJ2-7, with TRBD1 identical over 7 bases. This CDR3 has 14 residues. The V segment lost 2 bases and the J segment 1 base; nucleotides outside the gene matches: 3. Germline CDR1 reads SGHRS; CDR2 reads YFSETQ. Variable domain in full (rest from reference TRBV5-1 and TRBJ2-7): KAGVTQTPRYLIKTRGQQVTLSCSPISGHRSVSWYQQTPGQGLQFLFEYFSETQRNKGNFPGRFSGRQFSNSRSEMNVSTLELGDSALYLCASSFSTGSYEQYFGPGTRLTVT.

The rearrangement joins TRBV7-6 to TRBJ1-2; perhaps TRBD1 as D (5 bases). Trimming removed 0 bases from V and 3 bases from J, with 8 bases in between. CDR1 and CDR2 from the germline V gene are SGHVS and FNYEAQ. The CDR3 length is 14 residues. This chain's CDR3 is CASSLAGVDYGYTF. In DNA, the CDR3 is TGTGCCAGCAGCTTAGCGGGGGTGGACTATGGCTACACCTTC.

This clonotype was seen repeatedly, ten times or more. The chain links TRBV27 to TRBJ1-1; tentative D call: TRBD1 (5 bases). The CDR3 is made up of 14 amino acids. Deletions cut 6 bases from V and 2 bases from J, with 13 bases between. Looked up from germline, CDR1 is MNHEY and CDR2 is SMNVEV (reference sequence). The CDR3 DNA follows: TGTGCCAGCAGCTACGCCAGGGACAACACTGAAGCTTTCTTT. This codes for CASSYARDNTEAFF.

This clonotype was observed at least ten times. The chain combines TRBV7-2 with TRBJ2-7, with D possibly being TRBD1 (6 bases). The CDR3 consists of 13 residues. The germline V and J ends were trimmed by 5 bases and 3 bases, with 11 bases remaining between them. Germline V gene sequence: CDR1 SGHTA, CDR2 FQGNSA. The CDR3 sequence is CASSMRTDYEQYF. For the CDR3, the DNA is TGTGCCAGCAGCATGAGGACAGACTACGAGCAGTACTTC.

The V call is TRBV30, the J call TRBJ2-1; unclear D gene. The CDR3 is made up of 11 amino acids. Germline assignment: CDR1 GTSNPN and CDR2 SVGIG (reference sequence). Trimming removed 2 bases at V and 6 bases at J, with 5 bases between. CDR3 nucleotide sequence: TGTGCCTGGAGTTCGTCCAATGAGCAGTTCTTC. Translated: CAWSSSNEQFF.

This clonotype has at least ten counts. J is TRBJ2-7 and V is TRBV7-2; D not certain. Germline V gives CDR1 SGHTA, CDR2 FQGNSA. This CDR3 spans 11 amino acids. The V and J ends lost 3 bases and 3 bases respectively, with 3 bases between them. CDR3 amino acids: CASSFNYEQYF. CDR3 DNA: TGTGCCAGCAGCTTCAACTACGAGCAGTACTTC.

This clonotype was seen repeatedly, ten times or more. The chain has TRBV28 and TRBJ2-7, with 9 bases aligning to TRBD1. V shed 6 bases, J shed 3 bases, and the junction held 12 bases outside the gene matches. The germline V gene encodes CDR1 MDHEN and CDR2 SYDVKM. This CDR3 is built from 16 residues. CDR3 sequence (DNA): TGTGCCAGCAGCACACGCACAGGGGGCGAGTTCTACGAGCAGTACTTC. It codes for CASSTRTGGEFYEQYF.

Ten or more counts support this clonotype. This chain links TRBV25-1 with TRBJ2-1; maybe TRBD2 (6 bases). The ends were cut back, 4 bases at V and 4 bases at J, with 8 bases in the middle. Germline V lookup: CDR1 MGHDK, CDR2 SYGVNS. The CDR3 is made up of 13 amino acids. The CDR3 sequence: CASSVGGYNEQFF. In nucleotides, the CDR3 is TGTGCCAGCAGTGTGGGGGGTTACAATGAGCAGTTCTTC.

In regard to this clonotype: Given a much more abundant clone one base away, this may be a read error. This chain connects TRBV7-2 to TRBJ2-3; D is perhaps TRBD2 (5 bases). The V end was cut by 0 bases, the J end by 8 bases, with 12 bases between. Germline-derived CDR1 and CDR2 are SGHTA and FQGNSA. The CDR3 is made up of 14 amino acids. CDR3 sequence (DNA): TGTGCCAGCAGCTTAGCGGGAGCTTCAGGTACGCAGTATTTT. It translates to CASSLAGASGTQYF.

This clonotype was detected ten times or more. The J gene is TRBJ2-7, the V gene TRBV20-1, with TRBD2 matching 8 bases. Germline CDR1 is DFQATT and CDR2 is SNEGSKA (reference sequence). The CDR3 is 15 residues long. Germline trimming cut 6 bases from V and 3 bases from J; bases unmatched to any gene: 13. CDR3 DNA sequence: TGCAGTGCAGCCCCCAGCAGCGGGGGAAACTACGAGCAGTACTTC. Translated, it gives CSAAPSSGGNYEQYF.